This T cell receptor beta chain was documented in a study of molecular identifiers for immune sequencing clone quantification. For the study at large: In replicates, the authors split RNA from approximately 22,000 or 94,000 naive CD8 cells five ways and sequenced four. Study-wide results and caveats: In naive cells, under 1% of molecules belonged to clones above 20 RNA copies, against over 99% in effector cells. Identical TCR molecules can share a barcode, and this sharing could underestimate highly expanded clone sizes. The study reportedly detected spiked Jurkat TCR RNA from one cell among approximately 1 million naive cells.

CDR3 length: 14 amino acids. CDR1 is SGHDN and CDR2 is FVKESK in the germline V gene. Trimming took 2 bases from V and 6 from J, leaving 14 bases between them. On this clonotype itself: Its target is unknown.

TCRdb re-called the PCR reads with MiXCR, one entry per CDR3 protein. Of more than 300,000 distinct CDR3 sequences in the sample, about 21% were seen once. Sequenced material: naive CD8+ T cells from blood, with Jurkat cell RNA spiked in. Sample subset: FACS-sorted CD8+CD4-CCR7+CD45RA+ naive T cells. This chain links TRBV14 with TRBJ2-7; D gene uncertain. The source of this sequence is a human donor in good health. Some libraries in this study had Jurkat cell RNA spiked in. CDR3 in amino acids: CASSQYSVLGEQYF. In DNA, the CDR3 is TGTGCCAGCAGCCAATATTCAGTATTGGGCGAGCAGTACTTC.